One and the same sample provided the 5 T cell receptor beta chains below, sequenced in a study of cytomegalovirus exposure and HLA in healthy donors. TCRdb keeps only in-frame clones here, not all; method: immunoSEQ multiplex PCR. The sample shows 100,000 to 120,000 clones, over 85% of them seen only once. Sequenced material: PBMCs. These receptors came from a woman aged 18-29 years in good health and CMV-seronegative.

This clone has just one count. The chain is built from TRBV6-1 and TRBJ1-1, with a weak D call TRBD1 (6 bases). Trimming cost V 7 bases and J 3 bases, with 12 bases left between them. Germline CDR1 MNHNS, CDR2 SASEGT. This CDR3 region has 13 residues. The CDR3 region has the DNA TGTGCCAGCAATTTCGCAGGGGACACTGAAGCTTTCTTT. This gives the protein CASNFAGDTEAFF.

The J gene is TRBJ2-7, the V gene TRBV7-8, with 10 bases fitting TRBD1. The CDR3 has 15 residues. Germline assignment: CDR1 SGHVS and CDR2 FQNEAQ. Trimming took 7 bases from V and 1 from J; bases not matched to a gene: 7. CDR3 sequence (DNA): TGTGCCAGCACTTTGGACAGGGGGGTTTCCTACGAGCAGTACTTC. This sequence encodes CASTLDRGVSYEQYF.

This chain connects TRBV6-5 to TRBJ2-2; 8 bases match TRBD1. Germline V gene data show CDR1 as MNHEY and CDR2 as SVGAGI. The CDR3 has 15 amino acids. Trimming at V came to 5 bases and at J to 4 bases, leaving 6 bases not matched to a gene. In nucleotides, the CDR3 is TGTGCCAGCAGTGGGCAGGGGGCGCCCACCGGGGAGCTGTTTTTT. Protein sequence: CASSGQGAPTGELFF.

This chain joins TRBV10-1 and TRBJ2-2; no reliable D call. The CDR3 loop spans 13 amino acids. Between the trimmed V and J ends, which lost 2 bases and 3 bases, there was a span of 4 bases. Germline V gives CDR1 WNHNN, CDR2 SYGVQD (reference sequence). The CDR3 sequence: CASSEGDTGELFF. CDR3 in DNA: TGCGCCAGCAGTGAGGGAGACACCGGGGAGCTGTTTTTT.

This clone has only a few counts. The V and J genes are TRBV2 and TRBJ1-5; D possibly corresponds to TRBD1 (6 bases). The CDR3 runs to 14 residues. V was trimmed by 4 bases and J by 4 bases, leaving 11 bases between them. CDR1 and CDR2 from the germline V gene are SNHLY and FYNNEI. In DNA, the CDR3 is TGTGCCAGCAGTGCGGACAGTGGTAATCAGCCCCAGCATTTT. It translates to CASSADSGNQPQHF.